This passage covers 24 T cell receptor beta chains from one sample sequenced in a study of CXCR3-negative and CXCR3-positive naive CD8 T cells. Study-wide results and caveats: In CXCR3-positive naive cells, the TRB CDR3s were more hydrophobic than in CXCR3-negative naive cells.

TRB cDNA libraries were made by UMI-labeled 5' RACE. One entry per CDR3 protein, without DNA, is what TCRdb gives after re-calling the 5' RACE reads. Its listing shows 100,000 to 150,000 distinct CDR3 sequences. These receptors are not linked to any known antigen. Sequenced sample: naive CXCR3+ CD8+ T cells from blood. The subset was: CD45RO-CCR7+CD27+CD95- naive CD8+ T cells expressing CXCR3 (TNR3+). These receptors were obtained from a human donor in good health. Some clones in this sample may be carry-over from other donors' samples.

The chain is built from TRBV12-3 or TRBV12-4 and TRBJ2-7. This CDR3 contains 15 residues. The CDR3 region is CASSLSAVSSYEQYF.

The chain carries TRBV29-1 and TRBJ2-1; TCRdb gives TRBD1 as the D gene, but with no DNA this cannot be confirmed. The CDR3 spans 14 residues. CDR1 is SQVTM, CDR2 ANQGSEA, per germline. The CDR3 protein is CSAMGQGLGDEQFF.

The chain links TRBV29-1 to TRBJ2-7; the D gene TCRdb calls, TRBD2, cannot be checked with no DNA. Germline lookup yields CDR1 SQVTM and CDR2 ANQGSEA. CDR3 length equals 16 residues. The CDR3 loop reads CSVEVGGLAGGPVQYF.

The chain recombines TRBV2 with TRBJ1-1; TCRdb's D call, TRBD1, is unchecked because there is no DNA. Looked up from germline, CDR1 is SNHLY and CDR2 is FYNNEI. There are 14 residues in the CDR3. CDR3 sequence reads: CASRVTGGHTEAFF.

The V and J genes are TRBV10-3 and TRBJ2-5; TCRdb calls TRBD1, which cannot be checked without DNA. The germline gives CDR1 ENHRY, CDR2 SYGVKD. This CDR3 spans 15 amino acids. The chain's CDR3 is CAILVREQGRETQYF.

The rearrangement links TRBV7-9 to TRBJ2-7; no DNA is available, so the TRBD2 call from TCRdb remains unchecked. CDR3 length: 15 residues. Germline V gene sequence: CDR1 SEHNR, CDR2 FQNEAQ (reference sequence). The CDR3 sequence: CASSLVQEGANEQYF.

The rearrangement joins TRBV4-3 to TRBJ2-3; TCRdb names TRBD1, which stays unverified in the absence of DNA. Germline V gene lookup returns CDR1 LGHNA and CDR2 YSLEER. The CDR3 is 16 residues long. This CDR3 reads CASSQEGDRDTDTQYF.

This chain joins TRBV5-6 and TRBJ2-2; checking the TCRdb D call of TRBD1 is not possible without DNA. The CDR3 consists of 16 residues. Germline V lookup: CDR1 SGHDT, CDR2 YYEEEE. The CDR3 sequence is CASSRGTGGAPGELFF.

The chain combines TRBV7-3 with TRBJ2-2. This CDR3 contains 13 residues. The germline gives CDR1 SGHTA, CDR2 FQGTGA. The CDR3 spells CASSSHNTGELFF.

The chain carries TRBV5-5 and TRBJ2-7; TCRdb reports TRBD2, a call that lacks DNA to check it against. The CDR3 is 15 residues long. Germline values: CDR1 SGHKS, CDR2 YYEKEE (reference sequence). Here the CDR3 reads CASSLETSATYEQYF.

The CDR3 sequence: CASSPGTGGAINYGYTF. The chain couples TRBV11-3 to TRBJ1-2; TCRdb's D call, TRBD1, is unchecked because there is no DNA. The CDR3 runs 17 residues. The germline V gene encodes CDR1 SGHNT and CDR2 YENEEA.

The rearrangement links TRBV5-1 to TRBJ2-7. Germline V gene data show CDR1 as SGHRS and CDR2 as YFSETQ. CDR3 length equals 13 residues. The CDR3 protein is CASSLATTYEQYF.

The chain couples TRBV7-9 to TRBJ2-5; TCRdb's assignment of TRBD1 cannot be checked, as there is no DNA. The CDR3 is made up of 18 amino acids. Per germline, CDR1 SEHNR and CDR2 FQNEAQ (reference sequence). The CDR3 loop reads CASSARIVPGPGSKTQYF.

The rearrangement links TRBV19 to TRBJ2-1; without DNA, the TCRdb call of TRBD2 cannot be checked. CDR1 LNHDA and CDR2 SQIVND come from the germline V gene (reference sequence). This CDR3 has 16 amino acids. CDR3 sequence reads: CASSISGGGAYNEQFF.

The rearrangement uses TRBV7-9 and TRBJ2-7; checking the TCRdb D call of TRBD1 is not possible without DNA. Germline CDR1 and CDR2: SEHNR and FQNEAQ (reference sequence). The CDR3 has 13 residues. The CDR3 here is CASSFTTGDEQYF. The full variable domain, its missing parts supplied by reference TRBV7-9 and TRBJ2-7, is DTGVSQNPRHKITKRGQNVTFRCDPISEHNRLYWYRQTLGQGPEFLTYFQNEAQLEKSRLLSDRFSAERPKGSFSTLEIQRTEQGDSAMYLCASSFTTGDEQYFGPGTRLTVT.

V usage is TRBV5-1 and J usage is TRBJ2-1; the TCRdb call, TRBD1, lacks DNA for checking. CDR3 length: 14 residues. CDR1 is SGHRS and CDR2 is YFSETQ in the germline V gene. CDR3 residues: CASSLDRAGNEQFF.

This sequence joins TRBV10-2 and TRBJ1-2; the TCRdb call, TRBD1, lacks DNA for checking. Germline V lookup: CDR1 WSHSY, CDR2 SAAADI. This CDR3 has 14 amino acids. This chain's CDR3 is CASSPGQGSFGYTF.

The CDR3 spells CASSSYGTQSTDTQYF. The rearrangement links TRBV6-6 to TRBJ2-3; the D gene TCRdb calls, TRBD1, cannot be checked with no DNA. The germline CDR1 and CDR2 sequences are MNHNY and SVGAGI (reference sequence). The CDR3 runs to 16 residues.

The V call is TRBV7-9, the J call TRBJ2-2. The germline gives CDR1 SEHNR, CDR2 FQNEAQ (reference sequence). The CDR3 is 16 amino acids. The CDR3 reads CASRNAAVRVTGELFF.

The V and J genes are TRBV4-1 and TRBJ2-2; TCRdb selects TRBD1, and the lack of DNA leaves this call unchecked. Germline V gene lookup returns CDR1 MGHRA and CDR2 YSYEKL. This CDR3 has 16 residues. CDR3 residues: CASSPIGSQGTGELFF.

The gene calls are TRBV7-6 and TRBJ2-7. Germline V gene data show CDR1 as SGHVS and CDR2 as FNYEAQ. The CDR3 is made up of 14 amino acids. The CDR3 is CASSSEVQHYEQYF. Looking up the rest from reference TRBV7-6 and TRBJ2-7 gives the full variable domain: GAGVSQSPRYKVTKRGQDVALRCDPISGHVSLYWYRQALGQGPEFLTYFNYEAQQDKSGLPNDRFSAERPEGSISTLTIQRTEQRDSAMYRCASSSEVQHYEQYFGPGTRLTVT.

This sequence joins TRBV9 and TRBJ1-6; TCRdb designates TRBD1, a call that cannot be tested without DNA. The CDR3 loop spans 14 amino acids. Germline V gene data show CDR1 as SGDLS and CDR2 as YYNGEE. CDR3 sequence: CASSVGQEYSPLHF.

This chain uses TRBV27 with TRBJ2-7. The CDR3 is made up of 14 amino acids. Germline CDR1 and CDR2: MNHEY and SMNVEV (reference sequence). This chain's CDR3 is CASSLSGNNYEQYF.

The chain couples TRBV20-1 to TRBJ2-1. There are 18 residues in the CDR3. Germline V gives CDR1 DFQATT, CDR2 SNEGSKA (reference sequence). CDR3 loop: CSALRLVFGGSSYNEQFF.